This T cell receptor (beta chain) was found in a study of blood T cell repertoires in COVID-19. Overall study: The study drew acute and convalescent COVID-19 samples from the United States, Italy and Spain. Sample material is recorded as cDNA or gDNA derived from T cells, B-cell-depleted T cells, or PBMCs.

Methods used by the authors: Reference gene primer amplification gave estimated nucleated cell counts. TCRdb's table, derived via immunoSEQ multiplex PCR, lists solely in-frame clones and lacks some. The DNA gave D and trimming, while V, J and clone size come from that table. The sample gives approximately 82,000 clones, 85% of which show up once; approximately 10% is in the top ten. The CDR3 totals 17 residues. With V trimmed by 2 bases and J by 0 bases, 9 bases remained unmatched. Germline CDR1 MDHEN, CDR2 SYDVKM. The sequence was collected from an older woman with active or convalescent COVID-19. The sequenced sample consisted of peripheral blood. The V gene is TRBV28, the J gene TRBJ1-1; 7 bases are shared with TRBD1. CDR3 coding DNA: TGTGCCAGCAGTTTAACCGACAGGGTAATCATGAACACTGAAGCTTTCTTT. Protein: CASSLTDRVIMNTEAFF. The full variable domain, in which reference TRBV28 and TRBJ1-1 provide the parts outside the CDR3, is DVKVTQSSRYLVKRTGEKVFLECVQDMDHENMFWYRQDPGLGLRLIYFSYDVKMKEKGDIPEGYSVSREKKERFSLILESASTNQTSMYLCASSLTDRVIMNTEAFFGQGTRLTVV.